The clone carrying this T cell receptor beta chain came up many times. The CDR3 runs to 13 residues. Germline V gene sequence: CDR1 SQVTM, CDR2 ANQGSEA. J was trimmed by 0 bases and V by 8 bases; bases with no gene match: 1. The record originates from a study of early T cells in non-severe SARS-CoV-2 infection. Unique molecular identifiers were added to individual cDNA molecules. TCRdb itself ran the 5' RACE reads through MiXCR, one entry per CDR3 protein. The sample includes tens of thousands of distinct CDR3 sequences, around 6.1% of them seen just once. The starting material was whole blood, obtained at baseline. The V call is TRBV29-1, the J call TRBJ2-5; 12 nucleotides match TRBD2. The clonotype comes from an adult who was a healthcare worker with PCR-confirmed SARS-CoV-2 infection or an uninfected control (not recorded which). The CDR3 sequence is CSTSGRYQETQYF. The CDR3 nucleotides are TGCAGCACTAGCGGGAGGTACCAAGAGACCCAGTACTTC.